Listed below are T cell receptor beta chains from one sample, sequenced in a study of T-cell reconstitution after alpha-beta-depleted transplantation in children. TCRdb fed the PCR reads into MiXCR, producing one record per CDR3 protein. The repertoire has about 1,000,000 distinct CDR3 sequences, about 29% of them found once; the top ten carry roughly 30%. The sequencing used PBMCs, mostly from graft donor cells, collected 360 days after TCRalphabeta/CD19-depleted stem cell transplant. These receptors originate from a boy younger than two who had a stem cell transplant for SCID, so the T cells may come from the graft donor. CDR3s include the opening cysteine and the closing phenylalanine or tryptophan. Where a row states a size, it is once, few, many or the class of an expanded clone; other rows omit it.

clone size: few; J gene: TRBJ2-6; V gene: TRBV24-1; CDR3 protein: CATSSGGRSGANVLTF
clone size: NA; J gene: TRBJ2-5; V gene: TRBV4-2; CDR3 protein: CASSQEGGPQETQYF
clone size: NA; J gene: TRBJ2-5; V gene: TRBV7-9; CDR3 protein: CASSLRTDQETQYF
clone size: few; J gene: TRBJ2-7; V gene: TRBV12-3/TRBV12-4; CDR3 protein: CASSFARASYEQYF
clone size: NA; J gene: TRBJ1-6; V gene: TRBV4-2; CDR3 protein: CASSQDQGGSLHF
clone size: few; J gene: TRBJ2-5; V gene: TRBV18; CDR3 protein: CASSPQGQPPQYF
clone size: few; J gene: TRBJ1-2; V gene: TRBV24-1; CDR3 protein: CATSVLRVGGYTF
clone size: once; J gene: TRBJ1-5; V gene: TRBV12-3/TRBV12-4; CDR3 protein: CASSLGLPQHF
clone size: few; J gene: TRBJ2-1; V gene: TRBV29-1; CDR3 protein: CSADRSSYNEQFF
clone size: NA; J gene: TRBJ2-7; V gene: TRBV2; CDR3 protein: CASSESGLATYEQYF
clone size: NA; J gene: TRBJ2-5; V gene: TRBV10-2; CDR3 protein: CASSESAGGRETQYF
clone size: NA; J gene: TRBJ2-1; V gene: TRBV11-2; CDR3 protein: CASSQKRWRGDNEQFF
clone size: NA; J gene: TRBJ2-5; V gene: TRBV10-3; CDR3 protein: CAISVNSGGGQETQYF
clone size: NA; J gene: TRBJ1-2; V gene: TRBV6-1; CDR3 protein: CASRGTGGLYGYTF
clone size: once; J gene: TRBJ2-5; V gene: TRBV4-1; CDR3 protein: CASSQVVTPLGETQYF
clone size: NA; J gene: TRBJ2-5; V gene: TRBV7-2; CDR3 protein: CASSLAPRLAGFQETQYF
clone size: few; J gene: TRBJ2-1; V gene: TRBV9; CDR3 protein: CASSALPGGNEQFF
clone size: NA; J gene: TRBJ1-1; V gene: TRBV29-1; CDR3 protein: CSVNRATNTEAFF
clone size: many; J gene: TRBJ2-5; V gene: TRBV5-1; CDR3 protein: CASRRDRDETQYF
clone size: NA; J gene: TRBJ2-7; V gene: TRBV12-3/TRBV12-4; CDR3 protein: CASKPHRVVGEQYF
clone size: NA; J gene: TRBJ1-2; V gene: TRBV6-1; CDR3 protein: CASSGRGARYGYTF
clone size: NA; J gene: TRBJ2-1; V gene: TRBV28; CDR3 protein: CASSLSLAGGRHNEQFF
clone size: few; J gene: TRBJ1-2; V gene: TRBV12-3/TRBV12-4; CDR3 protein: CASSLGVAYTF
clone size: NA; J gene: TRBJ1-1; V gene: TRBV5-1; CDR3 protein: CATAPGVMNTEAFF
clone size: NA; J gene: TRBJ2-1; V gene: TRBV4-2; CDR3 protein: CASSQSRDGRGEQFF
clone size: many; J gene: TRBJ2-1; V gene: TRBV29-1; CDR3 protein: CSVRLAGGPRYNEQFF
clone size: NA; J gene: TRBJ2-5; V gene: TRBV5-1; CDR3 protein: CASSLGRGTQETQYF
clone size: many; J gene: TRBJ2-3; V gene: TRBV4-3; CDR3 protein: CASSQRGTTGTDTQYF
clone size: many; J gene: TRBJ2-2; V gene: TRBV18; CDR3 protein: CASSPRGLNTGELFF
clone size: few; J gene: TRBJ1-1; V gene: TRBV15; CDR3 protein: CATSRGQGTGTEAFF
clone size: NA; J gene: TRBJ2-2; V gene: TRBV12-3/TRBV12-4; CDR3 protein: CASRSRRPGELFF
clone size: few; J gene: TRBJ1-5; V gene: TRBV18; CDR3 protein: CASSPGEGHQPQHF
clone size: NA; J gene: TRBJ2-1; V gene: TRBV6-2/TRBV6-3; CDR3 protein: CASSRHLSGGAYNEQFF
clone size: few; J gene: TRBJ1-6; V gene: TRBV18; CDR3 protein: CASSPRAGSSYNSPLHF
clone size: NA; J gene: TRBJ2-4; V gene: TRBV5-1; CDR3 protein: CASSQTTGTGGLQYF
clone size: NA; J gene: TRBJ2-7; V gene: TRBV7-2; CDR3 protein: CASSPHPTFTYEQYF
clone size: NA; J gene: TRBJ1-2; V gene: TRBV20-1; CDR3 protein: CSARTGGAYGYTF
clone size: NA; J gene: TRBJ2-1; V gene: TRBV7-2; CDR3 protein: CASSLEVSSIYNEQFF
clone size: many; J gene: TRBJ2-3; V gene: TRBV5-1; CDR3 protein: CASSYHTDTQYF
clone size: NA; J gene: TRBJ2-1; V gene: TRBV2; CDR3 protein: CASNRIGGTYNERFF
clone size: few; J gene: TRBJ2-3; V gene: TRBV28; CDR3 protein: CASSWTETGADTQYF
clone size: NA; J gene: TRBJ2-3; V gene: TRBV3-1; CDR3 protein: CASSTKRAGVTQYF
clone size: NA; J gene: TRBJ2-7; V gene: TRBV2; CDR3 protein: CASSAGPTAYEQYF
clone size: NA; J gene: TRBJ2-7; V gene: TRBV10-2; CDR3 protein: CASRVGTSGSYEQYF
clone size: NA; J gene: TRBJ2-1; V gene: TRBV10-2; CDR3 protein: CASTLAGGMVEQFF
clone size: few; J gene: TRBJ2-4; V gene: TRBV2; CDR3 protein: CASSSQGSKNIQYF
clone size: once; J gene: TRBJ1-1; V gene: TRBV6-1; CDR3 protein: CASSFPGTGKGYDTEAFF
clone size: NA; J gene: TRBJ1-5; V gene: TRBV24-1; CDR3 protein: CATSGGKGKGNQPQHF
clone size: NA; J gene: TRBJ2-7; V gene: TRBV28; CDR3 protein: CASSGLDGPFEQYF